Detailed here is one T cell receptor (beta chain). The CDR3 goes on 3 residues after the read ends, and that part is filled in from the germline J gene. This entry is derived from a study of T cells in women clearing cervical HPV infection. Profiling relied on immunoSEQ multiplex PCR, and the TCRdb table lists in-frame clones only, not all of them. This table lists more than 20,000 clones. From germline, CDR1 is LNHDA and CDR2 SQIVND (reference sequence). This CDR3 has 18 residues. The receptor was derived from a woman between 18 and 69 years old with a cervical HPV16 infection that either progressed to CIN3+ or cleared (not recorded which). This chain connects TRBV19 to TRBJ1-2; unclear D gene. The sequenced material came from blood buffy coat. The CDR3 sequence is CASSIETPTSASYNDYTF. CDR3 DNA, as far as it was read: TGTGCCAGTAGTATAGAAACCCCGACTAGCGCAAGCTACAATGAC.